This TCR beta chain was captured by sequencing in a study of immune heterogeneity within non-small cell lung tumors. Amplifying TCR beta CDR3 involved multiplex PCR carried out with 32 V and 13 J primers. TCRdb called the multiplex PCR reads again in MiXCR, with one record for every CDR3 protein. The sample has 10,000 to 15,000 distinct CDR3 sequences; around a fifth are singletons. Genomic DNA extracted from bulk tumor tissue served as template. A total of around 600 ng was used per sample. Surgical sampling yielded several biopsies per primary tumor (spaced far apart). With untreated, newly diagnosed non-small cell lung cancer, the patients went on to undergo curative surgery. Whole-study findings and limits: Clonotypes of T-cell receptor beta found at high frequency were largely distinct between individual patients.

Comment on this clonotype: Its antigen is undetermined. A read error may produce the germline difference seen at one junction end.

The CDR3 contains 17 residues. Looked up from germline, CDR1 is SQVTM and CDR2 is ANQGSEA. The sequencing input was lung tumor tissue. The chain joins TRBV29-1 to TRBJ2-3, with TRBD2 identical over 13 bases. This sequence originates from a man aged 60 to 69 with non-small cell lung cancer. The CDR3: CSVEDPRTSGSTDTQYF. CDR3 bases: TGCAGCGTCGAAGACCCTAGGACTAGCGGGAGTACAGATACGCAGTATTTT.